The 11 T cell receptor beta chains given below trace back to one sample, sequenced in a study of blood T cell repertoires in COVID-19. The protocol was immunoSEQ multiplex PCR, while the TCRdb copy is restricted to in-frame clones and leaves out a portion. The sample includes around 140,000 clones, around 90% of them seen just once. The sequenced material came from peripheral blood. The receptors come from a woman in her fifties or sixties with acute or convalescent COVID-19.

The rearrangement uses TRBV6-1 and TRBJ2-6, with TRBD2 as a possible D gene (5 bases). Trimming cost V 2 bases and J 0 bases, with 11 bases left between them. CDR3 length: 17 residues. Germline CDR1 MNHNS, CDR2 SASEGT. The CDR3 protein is CASSERRVGSGANVLTF. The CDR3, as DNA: TGTGCCAGCAGTGAAAGGCGGGTCGGCTCTGGGGCCAACGTCCTGACTTTC.

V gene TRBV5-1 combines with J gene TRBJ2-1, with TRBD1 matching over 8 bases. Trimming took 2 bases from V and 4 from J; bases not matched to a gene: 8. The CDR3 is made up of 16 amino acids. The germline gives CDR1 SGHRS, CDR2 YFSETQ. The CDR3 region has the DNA TGCGCCAGCAGCTTTGCCGGGACAGGCGATTACAATGAGCAGTTCTTC. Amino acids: CASSFAGTGDYNEQFF. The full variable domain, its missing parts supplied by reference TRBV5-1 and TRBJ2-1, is KAGVTQTPRYLIKTRGQQVTLSCSPISGHRSVSWYQQTPGQGLQFLFEYFSETQRNKGNFPGRFSGRQFSNSRSEMNVSTLELGDSALYLCASSFAGTGDYNEQFFGPGTRLTVL.

In DNA, the CDR3 is TGCAGTGCTAGCGGGGGGGATGAGCAGTTCTTC. Its protein product is CSASGGDEQFF. The chain employs TRBV20-1 and TRBJ2-1; 8 nucleotides agree with TRBD2. The CDR3 sequence is 11 residues long. Germline assignment: CDR1 DFQATT and CDR2 SNEGSKA (reference sequence). The trim removed 3 bases at V and 8 bases at J, leaving 0 bases unmatched.

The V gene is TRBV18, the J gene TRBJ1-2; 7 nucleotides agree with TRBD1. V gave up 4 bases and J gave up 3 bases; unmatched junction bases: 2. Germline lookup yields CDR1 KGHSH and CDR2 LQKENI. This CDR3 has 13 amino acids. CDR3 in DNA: TGTGCCAGCTCACAGGGGACAGACTATGGCTACACCTTC. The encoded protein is CASSQGTDYGYTF.

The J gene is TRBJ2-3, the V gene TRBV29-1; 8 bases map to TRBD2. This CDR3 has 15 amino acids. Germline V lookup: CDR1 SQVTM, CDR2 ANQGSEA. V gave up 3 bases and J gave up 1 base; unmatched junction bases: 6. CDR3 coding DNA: TGCAGCGTTGATCCCCGAGCGGGAGGCACAGATACGCAGTATTTT. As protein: CSVDPRAGGTDTQYF.

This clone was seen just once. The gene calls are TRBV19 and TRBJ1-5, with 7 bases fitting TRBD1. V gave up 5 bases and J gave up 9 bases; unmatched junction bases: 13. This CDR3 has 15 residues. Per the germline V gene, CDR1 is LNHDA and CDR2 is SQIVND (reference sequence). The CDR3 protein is CASSVNRGPITPQHF. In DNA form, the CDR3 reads TGTGCCAGTAGTGTGAACAGGGGTCCTATCACGCCCCAGCATTTT.

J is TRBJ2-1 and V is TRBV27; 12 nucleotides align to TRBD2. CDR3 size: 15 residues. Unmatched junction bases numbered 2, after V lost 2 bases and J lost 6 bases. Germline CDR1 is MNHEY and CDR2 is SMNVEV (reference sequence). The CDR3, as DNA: TGTGCCAGCAGTTTAGCTAGCGGGAGGGCCAATGAGCAGTTCTTC. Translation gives CASSLASGRANEQFF.

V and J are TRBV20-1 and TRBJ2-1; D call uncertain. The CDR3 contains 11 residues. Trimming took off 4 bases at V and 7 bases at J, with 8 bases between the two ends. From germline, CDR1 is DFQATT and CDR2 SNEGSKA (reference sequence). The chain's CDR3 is CSAKLVNEQFF. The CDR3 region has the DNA TGCAGTGCTAAGTTAGTGAATGAGCAGTTCTTC.

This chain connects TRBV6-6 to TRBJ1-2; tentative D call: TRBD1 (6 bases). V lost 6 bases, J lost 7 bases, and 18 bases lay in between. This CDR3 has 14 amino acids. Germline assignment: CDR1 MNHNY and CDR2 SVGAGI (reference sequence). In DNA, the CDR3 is TGTGCCAGCAGGCCCGACAGGTTCCAAGGTGGCTACACCTTC. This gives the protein CASRPDRFQGGYTF.

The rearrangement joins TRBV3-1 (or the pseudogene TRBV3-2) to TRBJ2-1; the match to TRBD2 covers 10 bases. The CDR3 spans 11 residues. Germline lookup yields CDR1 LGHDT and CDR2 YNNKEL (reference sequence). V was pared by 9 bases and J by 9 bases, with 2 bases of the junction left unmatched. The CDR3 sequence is CASGLAAEQFF. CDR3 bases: TGTGCCAGTGGACTAGCGGCTGAGCAGTTCTTC.

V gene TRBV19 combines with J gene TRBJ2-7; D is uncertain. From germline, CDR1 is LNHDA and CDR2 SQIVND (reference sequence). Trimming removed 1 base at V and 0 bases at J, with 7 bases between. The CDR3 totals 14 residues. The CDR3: CASSIVAGSYEQYF. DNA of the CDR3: TGTGCCAGTAGTATAGTAGCCGGCTCCTACGAGCAGTACTTC. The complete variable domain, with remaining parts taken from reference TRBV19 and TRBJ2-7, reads DGGITQSPKYLFRKEGQNVTLSCEQNLNHDAMYWYRQDPGQGLRLIYYSQIVNDFQKGDIAEGYSVSREKKESFPLTVTSAQKNPTAFYLCASSIVAGSYEQYFGPGTRLTVT.